These T cell receptor beta chains were read from a single sample in a study of CD4 T cells in relation to SARS-CoV-2 and coronaviruses. Sequencing was performed with immunoSEQ multiplex PCR; in TCRdb, only in-frame clones are kept and a portion is missing. This sample has 20,000 to 25,000 clones, with 78% found just once. These receptors have no known antigen. Material for sequencing was CD4+ T cells from PBMCs, cultured in vitro. The receptors stem from a human donor in good health. Both conserved end residues are trimmed from each CDR3.

j_call: TRBJ2-3; v_call: TRBV7-3; cdr3_aa: ASSLRVSPDTQY
j_call: TRBJ2-3; v_call: TRBV30; cdr3_aa: AWTELALDTQY
j_call: TRBJ2-3; v_call: TRBV3-1/TRBV3-2; cdr3_aa: ASSQAASTDTQY
j_call: TRBJ2-7; v_call: TRBV5-1; cdr3_aa: ASSLGSLEGEQY
j_call: TRBJ2-7; v_call: TRBV6-1; cdr3_aa: ASSEYRGSTYEQY
j_call: TRBJ2-5; v_call: TRBV14; cdr3_aa: ASSQGRGYQETQY
j_call: TRBJ2-5; v_call: TRBV21-1; cdr3_aa: ASCCKTQETQY
j_call: TRBJ1-1; v_call: TRBV19; cdr3_aa: ASRRQGEAF
j_call: TRBJ2-3; v_call: TRBV25-1; cdr3_aa: ASSGTSTDTQY
j_call: TRBJ2-7; v_call: TRBV5-4; cdr3_aa: ASRTSSSSDEQY
j_call: TRBJ1-2; v_call: TRBV12-3/TRBV12-4; cdr3_aa: ASSLNWDYGYT
j_call: TRBJ2-3; v_call: TRBV20-1; cdr3_aa: SASLAGVTDTQY
j_call: TRBJ1-5; v_call: TRBV2; cdr3_aa: ASRTQGDSNQPQH
j_call: TRBJ2-7; v_call: TRBV20-1; cdr3_aa: SASFKAGSVHEQY
j_call: TRBJ2-7; v_call: TRBV10-3; cdr3_aa: ATGAVGEQY